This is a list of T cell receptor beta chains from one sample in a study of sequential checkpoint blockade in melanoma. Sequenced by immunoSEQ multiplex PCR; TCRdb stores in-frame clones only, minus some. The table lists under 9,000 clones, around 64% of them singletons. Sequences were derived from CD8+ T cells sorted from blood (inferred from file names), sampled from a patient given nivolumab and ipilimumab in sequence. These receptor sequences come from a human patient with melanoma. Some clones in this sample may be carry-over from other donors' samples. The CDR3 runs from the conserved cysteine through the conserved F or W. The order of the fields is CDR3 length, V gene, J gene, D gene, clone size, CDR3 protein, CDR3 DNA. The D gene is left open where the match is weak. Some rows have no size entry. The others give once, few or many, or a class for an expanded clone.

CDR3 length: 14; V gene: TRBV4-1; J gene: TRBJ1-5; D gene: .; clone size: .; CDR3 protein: CASSQEEGDQPQHF; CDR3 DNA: TGCGCCAGCAGCCAAGAAGAGGGGGACCAGCCCCAGCATTTT
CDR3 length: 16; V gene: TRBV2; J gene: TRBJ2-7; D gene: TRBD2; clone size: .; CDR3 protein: CASSTSTSGDSYEQYF; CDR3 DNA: TGTGCCAGCAGTACCTCGACTAGCGGGGACTCCTACGAGCAGTACTTC
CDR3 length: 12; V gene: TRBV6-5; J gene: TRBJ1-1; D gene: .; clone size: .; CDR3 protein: CASSPGLTEAFF; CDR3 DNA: TGTGCCAGCAGTCCCGGTTTGACTGAAGCTTTCTTT
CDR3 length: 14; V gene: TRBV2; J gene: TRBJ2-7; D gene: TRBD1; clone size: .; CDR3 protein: CATEGADRGNEQYF; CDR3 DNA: TGTGCCACCGAAGGAGCGGACAGGGGGAACGAGCAGTACTTC
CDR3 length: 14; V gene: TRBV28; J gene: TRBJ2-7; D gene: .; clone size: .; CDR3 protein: CASSLGGGPYEQYF; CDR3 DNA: TGTGCCAGCTCCCTTGGGGGGGGGCCCTACGAGCAGTACTTC
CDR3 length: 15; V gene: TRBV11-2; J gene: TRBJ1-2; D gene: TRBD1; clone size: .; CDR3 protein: CASSLAEGTADGYTF; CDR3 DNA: TGTGCCAGCAGCTTAGCAGAGGGGACAGCCGATGGCTACACCTTC
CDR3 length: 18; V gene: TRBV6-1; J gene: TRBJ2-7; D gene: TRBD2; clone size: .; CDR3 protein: CASSERGLAGGSIYEQYF; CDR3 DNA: TGTGCCAGCAGTGAAAGGGGGCTAGCGGGGGGTTCGATTTACGAGCAGTACTTC
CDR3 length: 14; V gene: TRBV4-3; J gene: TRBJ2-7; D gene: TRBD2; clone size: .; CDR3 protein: CASSQDWPSGVNYF; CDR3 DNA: TGCGCCAGCAGCCAAGATTGGCCTAGCGGGGTCAATTACTTC
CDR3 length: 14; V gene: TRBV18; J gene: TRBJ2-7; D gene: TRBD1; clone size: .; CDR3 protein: CASTRGTGAAEQYF; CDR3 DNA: TGTGCCAGCACACGAGGGACAGGGGCGGCCGAGCAGTACTTC
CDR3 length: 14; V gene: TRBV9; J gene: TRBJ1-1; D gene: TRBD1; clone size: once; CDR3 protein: CASSVARGLTEAFF; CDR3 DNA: TGTGCCAGCAGCGTAGCCAGGGGGCTCACTGAAGCTTTCTTT
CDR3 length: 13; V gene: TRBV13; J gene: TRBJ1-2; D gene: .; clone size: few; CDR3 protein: CASSLASNYGYTF; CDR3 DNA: TGTGCCAGCAGCTTAGCTAGTAACTATGGCTACACCTTC
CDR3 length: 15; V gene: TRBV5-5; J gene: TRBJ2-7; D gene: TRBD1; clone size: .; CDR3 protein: CASIPETQGGYEQYF; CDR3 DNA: TGTGCCAGCATCCCGGAGACACAGGGGGGCTACGAGCAGTACTTC
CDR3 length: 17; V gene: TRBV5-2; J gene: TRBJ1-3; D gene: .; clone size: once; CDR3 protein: CASSQRAGGRSGNTIYF; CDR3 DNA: TGCGCCAGCAGCCAAAGGGCAGGAGGCCGCTCTGGAAACACCATATATTTT
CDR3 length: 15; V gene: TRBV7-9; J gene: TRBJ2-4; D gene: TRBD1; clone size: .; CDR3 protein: CASSPGQGGKNIQYF; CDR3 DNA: TGTGCCAGCAGCCCGGGACAGGGCGGCAAAAACATTCAGTACTTC
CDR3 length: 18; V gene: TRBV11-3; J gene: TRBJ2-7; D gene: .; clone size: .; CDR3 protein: CASSLTRQQFPRNYEQYF; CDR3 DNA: TGTGCCAGCAGCTTAACCAGACAGCAATTCCCCCGCAACTACGAGCAGTACTTC
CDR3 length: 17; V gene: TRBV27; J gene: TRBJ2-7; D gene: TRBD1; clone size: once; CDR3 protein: CASSLYPSTGGLYEQYF; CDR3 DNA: TGTGCCAGCAGTTTATACCCCTCGACAGGGGGCTTATACGAGCAGTACTTC
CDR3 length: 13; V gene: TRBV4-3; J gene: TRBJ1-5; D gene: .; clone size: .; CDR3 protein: CASSQAGGQPQHF; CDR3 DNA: TGCGCCAGCAGCCAGGCTGGAGGACAGCCCCAGCATTTT
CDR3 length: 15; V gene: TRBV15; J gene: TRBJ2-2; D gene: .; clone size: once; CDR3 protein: CATAHRSMSTGELFF; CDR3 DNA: TGTGCCACTGCGCACAGGTCCATGAGCACCGGGGAGCTGTTTTTT
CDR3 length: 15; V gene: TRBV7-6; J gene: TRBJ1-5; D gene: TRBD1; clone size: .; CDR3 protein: CASSRRTGWDQPQHF; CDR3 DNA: TGTGCCAGCAGCCGAAGGACAGGGTGGGATCAGCCCCAGCATTTT
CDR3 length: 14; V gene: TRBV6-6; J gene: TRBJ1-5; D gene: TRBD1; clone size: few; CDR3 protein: CASSFRDRAQPQHF; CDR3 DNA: TGTGCCAGCAGTTTCCGGGACAGGGCGCAGCCCCAGCATTTT
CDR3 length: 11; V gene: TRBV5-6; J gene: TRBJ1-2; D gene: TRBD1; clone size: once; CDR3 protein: CASSPGTDYTF; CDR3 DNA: TGTGCCAGCAGCCCCGGGACAGACTACACCTTC
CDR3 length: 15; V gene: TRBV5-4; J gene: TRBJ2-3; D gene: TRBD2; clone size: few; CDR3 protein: CASSNGLAGGDTQYF; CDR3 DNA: TGTGCCAGCAGCAACGGACTAGCGGGGGGAGATACGCAGTATTTT
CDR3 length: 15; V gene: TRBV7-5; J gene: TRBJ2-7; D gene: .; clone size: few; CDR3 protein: CASSFRDWGDYEQYF; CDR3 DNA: TGTGCCAGCAGCTTTCGGGACTGGGGGGACTACGAGCAGTACTTC
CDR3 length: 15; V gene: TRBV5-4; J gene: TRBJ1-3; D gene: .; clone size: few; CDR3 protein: CASSLEAGTGNTIYF; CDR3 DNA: TGTGCCAGCAGCTTGGAGGCAGGGACTGGAAACACCATATATTTT
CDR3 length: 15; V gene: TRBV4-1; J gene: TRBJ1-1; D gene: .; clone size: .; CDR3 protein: CASSQRQMDGTEAFF; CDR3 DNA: TGCGCCAGCAGCCAGAGACAGATGGATGGCACTGAAGCTTTCTTT
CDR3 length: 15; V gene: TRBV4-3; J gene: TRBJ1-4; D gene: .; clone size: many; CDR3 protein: CASSQVTVGVDKLFF; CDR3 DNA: TGCGCCAGCAGCCAAGTGACAGTTGGCGTCGACAAACTGTTTTTT
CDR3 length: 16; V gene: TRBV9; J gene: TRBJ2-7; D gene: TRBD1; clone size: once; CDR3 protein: CASSSDRDRSSYEQYF; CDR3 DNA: TGTGCCAGCAGCTCTGATAGGGACAGGAGCTCCTACGAGCAGTACTTC
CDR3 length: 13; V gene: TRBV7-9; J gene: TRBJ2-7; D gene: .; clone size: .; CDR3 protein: CASSSTKSYEQYF; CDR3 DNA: TGTGCCAGCAGCTCAACAAAATCCTACGAGCAGTACTTC
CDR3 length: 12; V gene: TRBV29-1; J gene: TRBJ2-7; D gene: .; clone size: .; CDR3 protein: CSVDTGAYEQYF; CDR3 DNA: TGCAGCGTTGACACGGGAGCCTACGAGCAGTACTTC
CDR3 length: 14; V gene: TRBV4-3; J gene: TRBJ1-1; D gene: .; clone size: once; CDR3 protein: CASSQTDLNTEAFF; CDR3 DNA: TGCGCCAGCAGCCAAACGGACTTGAACACTGAAGCTTTCTTT
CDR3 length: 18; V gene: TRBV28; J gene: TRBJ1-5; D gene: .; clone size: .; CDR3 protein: CASSLVWTAAFSNQPQHF; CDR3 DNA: TGTGCCAGCAGTCTCGTATGGACAGCAGCATTTAGCAATCAGCCCCAGCATTTT
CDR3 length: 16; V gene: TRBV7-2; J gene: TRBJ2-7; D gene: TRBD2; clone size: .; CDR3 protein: CASSPRASGGVLEQYF; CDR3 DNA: TGTGCCAGCAGCCCCAGGGCCAGCGGGGGGGTCTTGGAGCAGTACTTC
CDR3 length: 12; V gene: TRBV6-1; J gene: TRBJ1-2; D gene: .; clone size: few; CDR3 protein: CASGAGGNGYTF; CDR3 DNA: TGTGCCAGCGGGGCAGGCGGTAATGGCTACACCTTC